This is a list of T cell receptor beta chains from one sample in a study of blood T cell repertoires in COVID-19. Clones were read by immunoSEQ multiplex PCR, and TCRdb kept only the in-frame ones, dropping some. The table includes 350,000 to 450,000 clones, 80% to 90% detected once. The sequenced sample consisted of peripheral blood. The receptors come from a woman aged 55-70 years with COVID-19, enrolled during active disease. CDR3s include the opening cysteine and the closing phenylalanine or tryptophan. D genes are given only for firm matches. Rows may omit the clone size; those that give it use once, few, many or a size class.

V: TRBV5-1; D: TRBD2; J: TRBJ2-3; size: NA; DNA: TGCGCCAGCAGCTTGGATAGCGGGGTCACAGATACGCAGTATTTT; CDR3: CASSLDSGVTDTQYF
V: TRBV2; D: NA; J: TRBJ2-7; size: NA; DNA: TGTGCCAGCAGTCCAGGACAGTCCTACGAGCAGTACTTC; CDR3: CASSPGQSYEQYF
V: TRBV6-5; D: TRBD2; J: TRBJ2-2; size: NA; DNA: TGTGCCAGCAGCCGGGGGGTGAACACCGGGGAGCTGTTTTTT; CDR3: CASSRGVNTGELFF
V: TRBV4-1; D: NA; J: TRBJ2-2; size: NA; DNA: TGCGCCAGCAGCCTCGGGAGAAACACCGGGGAGCTGTTTTTT; CDR3: CASSLGRNTGELFF
V: TRBV11-3; D: NA; J: TRBJ2-1; size: NA; DNA: TGTGCCAGCAGCCCAAACCGGGACAACAATGAGCAGTTCTTC; CDR3: CASSPNRDNNEQFF
V: TRBV27; D: TRBD1; J: TRBJ1-2; size: NA; DNA: TGTGCCAGCAGTTCTCTGACAGGGCCCTATGGCTACACCTTC; CDR3: CASSSLTGPYGYTF
V: TRBV11-2; D: TRBD2; J: TRBJ2-5; size: once; DNA: TGTGCCAGCAGCTTAAATCCTAGCGGGGCGCAAGAGACCCAGTACTTC; CDR3: CASSLNPSGAQETQYF
V: TRBV4-1; D: NA; J: TRBJ1-6; size: NA; DNA: TGCGCCAGCAGCCCAGGGAATTCACCCCTCCACTTT; CDR3: CASSPGNSPLHF
V: TRBV7-9; D: TRBD2; J: TRBJ2-3; size: NA; DNA: TGTGCCAGCATCCTTAGCGGGGTCACAGATACGCAGTATTTT; CDR3: CASILSGVTDTQYF
V: TRBV30; D: TRBD1; J: TRBJ2-5; size: NA; DNA: TGTGCCTGGGGGAGAGGGACAGGGGGCGGGACCCAGTACTTC; CDR3: CAWGRGTGGGTQYF
V: TRBV7-9; D: NA; J: TRBJ1-1; size: once; DNA: TGTGCCAGCAGCTGGAGGACAGCCAAAGCTTTCTTT; CDR3: CASSWRTAKAFF
V: TRBV5-4; D: TRBD1; J: TRBJ2-7; size: once; DNA: TGTGCCAGCAGCCGGACGACAGGGGAGCAGTACTTC; CDR3: CASSRTTGEQYF
V: TRBV30; D: NA; J: TRBJ1-1; size: NA; DNA: TGTGCCTGGGACTCCCGAATGAACACTGAAGCTTTCTTT; CDR3: CAWDSRMNTEAFF
V: TRBV27; D: NA; J: TRBJ1-2; size: once; DNA: TGTGCCAGCAGGGGGAGGATGACTGCTAACTATGGCTACACCTTC; CDR3: CASRGRMTANYGYTF
V: TRBV20-1; D: TRBD1; J: TRBJ2-7; size: NA; DNA: TGCAGTCCGGGGACAGTCCACGAGCAGTACTTC; CDR3: CSPGTVHEQYF
V: TRBV6-6; D: NA; J: TRBJ2-5; size: NA; DNA: TGTGCCAGCAGTTACGGAGGGGAGACCCAGTACTTC; CDR3: CASSYGGETQYF